Following are 3 T cell receptor beta chains from one sample sequenced in a study of shared clonotypes between healthy human individuals. The method was immunoSEQ multiplex PCR; TCRdb's version includes in-frame clones alone and lacks a portion of them. Of some 1,900,000 clones in the sample, about 95% were seen once. Naive CD8 isolation took CD45RO-negative cells positively selected for CCR7 and excluded terminally differentiated effector memory CD45RA+ cells. Sequenced input: naive CD8+ T cells sorted from blood. These receptors originate from a young man in good health.

This chain connects TRBV4-1 to TRBJ2-3; no clear D gene. The CDR3 has 16 amino acids. The V end was cut by 1 base, the J end by 0 bases, with 11 bases between. Germline V gives CDR1 MGHRA, CDR2 YSYEKL. Here the CDR3 reads CASSQVPTPSTDTQYF. In DNA form, the CDR3 reads TGCGCCAGCAGCCAAGTGCCTACCCCTAGCACAGATACGCAGTATTTT.

The gene calls are TRBV5-6 and TRBJ1-2; D remains ambiguous. Germline CDR1 SGHDT, CDR2 YYEEEE. CDR3 size: 13 residues. The ends were cut back, 2 bases at V and 5 bases at J, with 10 bases in the middle. The CDR3, as DNA: TGTGCCAGCAGCTTTTACCTGAGTTATGGCTACACCTTC. Translated, it gives CASSFYLSYGYTF.

This chain links TRBV7-9 with TRBJ1-1; D ambiguous. The CDR3 is made up of 13 amino acids. Per the germline V gene, CDR1 is SEHNR and CDR2 is FQNEAQ (reference sequence). V was pared by 5 bases and J by 1 base, with 8 bases between. The CDR3 loop reads CASSPPKNTEAFF. As DNA, the CDR3 is TGTGCCAGCAGCCCCCCCAAGAACACTGAAGCTTTCTTT. The full variable domain, in which reference TRBV7-9 and TRBJ1-1 provide the parts outside the CDR3, is DTGVSQNPRHKITKRGQNVTFRCDPISEHNRLYWYRQTLGQGPEFLTYFQNEAQLEKSRLLSDRFSAERPKGSFSTLEIQRTEQGDSAMYLCASSPPKNTEAFFGQGTRLTVV.